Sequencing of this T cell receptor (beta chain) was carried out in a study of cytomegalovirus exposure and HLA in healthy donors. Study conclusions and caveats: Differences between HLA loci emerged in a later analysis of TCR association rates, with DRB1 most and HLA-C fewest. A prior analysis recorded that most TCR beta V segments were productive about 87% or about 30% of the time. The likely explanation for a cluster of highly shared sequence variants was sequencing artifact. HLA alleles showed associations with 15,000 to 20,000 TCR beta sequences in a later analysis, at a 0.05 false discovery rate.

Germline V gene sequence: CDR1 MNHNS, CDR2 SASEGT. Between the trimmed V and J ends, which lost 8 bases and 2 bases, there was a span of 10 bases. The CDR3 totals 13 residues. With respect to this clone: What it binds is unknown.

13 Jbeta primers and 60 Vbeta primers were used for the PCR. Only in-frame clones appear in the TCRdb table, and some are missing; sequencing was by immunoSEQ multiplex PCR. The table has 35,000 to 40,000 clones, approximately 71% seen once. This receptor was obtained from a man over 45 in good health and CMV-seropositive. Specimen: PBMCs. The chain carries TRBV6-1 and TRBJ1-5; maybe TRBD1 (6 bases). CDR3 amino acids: CASHRQGNQPQHF. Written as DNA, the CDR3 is TGTGCCAGCCATAGACAGGGCAATCAGCCCCAGCATTTT.